The clone carrying this T cell receptor (beta chain) has ten or more counts. The data belong to a study of regulatory T cells in long-lasting Graves disease. For TCR beta, libraries came from iRepertoire HTBI primers and Arm-PCR of CDR3 regions. TCRdb itself ran the multiplex PCR reads through MiXCR, one entry per CDR3 protein. The data contain 400,000 to 500,000 distinct CDR3 sequences, 20% to 25% of them seen just once; the ten biggest clones take up about 13%. Time point noted: persistent/refractory GD, antithyroid drugs over 5 years with positive TRAb. Extracted RNA from PBMCs served as the source of the TCR library. J gave up 3 bases and V 3 bases, and 19 bases lay outside the gene matches. Germline lookup yields CDR1 MDHEN and CDR2 SYDVKM. The CDR3 contains 21 residues.

The clonotype originates from a female donor with Graves disease. This specimen was peripheral blood mononuclear cells (PBMCs), taken when the disease was refractory, from a patient treated with antithyroid drugs. The chain joins TRBV28 to TRBJ2-4; 11 bases line up with TRBD2. CDR3 nucleotides: TGTGCCAGCAGTTTCCCTGGCCAGGGTATAGCGGGAGGGCCGGACAAAAACATTCAGTACTTC. Translation gives CASSFPGQGIAGGPDKNIQYF.